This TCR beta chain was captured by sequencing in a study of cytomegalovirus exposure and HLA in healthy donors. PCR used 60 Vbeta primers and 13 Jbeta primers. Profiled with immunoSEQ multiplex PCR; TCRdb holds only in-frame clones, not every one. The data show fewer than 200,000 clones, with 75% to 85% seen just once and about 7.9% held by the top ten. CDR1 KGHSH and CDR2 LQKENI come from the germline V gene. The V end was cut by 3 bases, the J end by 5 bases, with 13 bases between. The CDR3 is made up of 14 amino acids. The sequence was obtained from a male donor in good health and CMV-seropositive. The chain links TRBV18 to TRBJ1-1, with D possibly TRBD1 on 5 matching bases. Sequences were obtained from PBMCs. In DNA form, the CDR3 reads TGTGCCAGCTCACCCCGGGGGGAGGGGACTGAAGCTTTCTTT. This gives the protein CASSPRGEGTEAFF.